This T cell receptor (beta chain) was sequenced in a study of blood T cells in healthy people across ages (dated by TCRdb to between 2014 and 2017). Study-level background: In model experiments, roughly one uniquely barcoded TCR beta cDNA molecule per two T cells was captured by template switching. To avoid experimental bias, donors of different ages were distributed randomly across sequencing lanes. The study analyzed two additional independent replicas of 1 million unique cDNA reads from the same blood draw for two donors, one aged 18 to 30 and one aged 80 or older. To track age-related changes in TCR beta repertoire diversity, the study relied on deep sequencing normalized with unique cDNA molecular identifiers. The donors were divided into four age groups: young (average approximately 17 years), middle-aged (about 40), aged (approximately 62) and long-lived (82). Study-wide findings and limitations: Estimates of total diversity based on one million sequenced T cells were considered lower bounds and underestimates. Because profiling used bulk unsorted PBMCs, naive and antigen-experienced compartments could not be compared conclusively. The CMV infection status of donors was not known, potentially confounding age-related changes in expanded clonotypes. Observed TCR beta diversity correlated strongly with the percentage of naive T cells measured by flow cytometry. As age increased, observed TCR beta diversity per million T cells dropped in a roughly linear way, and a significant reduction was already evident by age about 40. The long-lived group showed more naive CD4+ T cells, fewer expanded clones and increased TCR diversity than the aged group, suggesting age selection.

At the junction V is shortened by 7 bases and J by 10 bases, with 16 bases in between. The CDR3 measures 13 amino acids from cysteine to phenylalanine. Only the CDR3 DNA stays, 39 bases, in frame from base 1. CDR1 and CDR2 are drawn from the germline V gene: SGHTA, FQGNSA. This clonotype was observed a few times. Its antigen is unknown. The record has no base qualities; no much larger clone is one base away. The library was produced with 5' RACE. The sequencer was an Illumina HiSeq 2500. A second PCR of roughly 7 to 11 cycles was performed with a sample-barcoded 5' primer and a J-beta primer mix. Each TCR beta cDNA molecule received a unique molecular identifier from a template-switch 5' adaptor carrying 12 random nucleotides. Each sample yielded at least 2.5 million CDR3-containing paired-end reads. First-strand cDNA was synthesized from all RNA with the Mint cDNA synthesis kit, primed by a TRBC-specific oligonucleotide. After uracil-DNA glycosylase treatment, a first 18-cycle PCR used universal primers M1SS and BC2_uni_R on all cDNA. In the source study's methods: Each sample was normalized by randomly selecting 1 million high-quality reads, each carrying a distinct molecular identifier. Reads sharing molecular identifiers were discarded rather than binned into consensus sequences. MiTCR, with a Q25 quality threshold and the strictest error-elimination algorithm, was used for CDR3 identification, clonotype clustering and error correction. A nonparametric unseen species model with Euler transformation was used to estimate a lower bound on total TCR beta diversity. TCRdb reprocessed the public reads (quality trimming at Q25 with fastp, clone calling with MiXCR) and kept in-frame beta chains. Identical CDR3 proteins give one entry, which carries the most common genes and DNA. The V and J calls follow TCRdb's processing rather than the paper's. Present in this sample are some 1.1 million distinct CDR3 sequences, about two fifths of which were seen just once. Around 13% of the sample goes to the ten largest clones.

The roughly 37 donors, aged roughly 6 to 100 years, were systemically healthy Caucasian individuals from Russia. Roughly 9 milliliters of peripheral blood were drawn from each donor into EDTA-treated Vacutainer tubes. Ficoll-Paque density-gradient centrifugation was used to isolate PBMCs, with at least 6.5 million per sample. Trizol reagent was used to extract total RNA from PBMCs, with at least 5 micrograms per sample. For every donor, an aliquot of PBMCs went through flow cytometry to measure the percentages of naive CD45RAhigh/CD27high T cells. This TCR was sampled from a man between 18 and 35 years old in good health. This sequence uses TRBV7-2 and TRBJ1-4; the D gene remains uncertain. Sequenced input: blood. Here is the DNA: TGTGCCAGCACCGCTTTTGCGGGCGGAAAACTGTTTTTT. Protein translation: CASTAFAGGKLFF. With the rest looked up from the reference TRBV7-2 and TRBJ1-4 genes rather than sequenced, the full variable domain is GAGVSQSPSNKVTEKGKDVELRCDPISGHTALYWYRQSLGQGLEFLIYFQGNSAPDKSGLPSDRFSAERTGGSVSTLTIQRTQQEDSAVYLCASTAFAGGKLFFGSGTQLSVL.